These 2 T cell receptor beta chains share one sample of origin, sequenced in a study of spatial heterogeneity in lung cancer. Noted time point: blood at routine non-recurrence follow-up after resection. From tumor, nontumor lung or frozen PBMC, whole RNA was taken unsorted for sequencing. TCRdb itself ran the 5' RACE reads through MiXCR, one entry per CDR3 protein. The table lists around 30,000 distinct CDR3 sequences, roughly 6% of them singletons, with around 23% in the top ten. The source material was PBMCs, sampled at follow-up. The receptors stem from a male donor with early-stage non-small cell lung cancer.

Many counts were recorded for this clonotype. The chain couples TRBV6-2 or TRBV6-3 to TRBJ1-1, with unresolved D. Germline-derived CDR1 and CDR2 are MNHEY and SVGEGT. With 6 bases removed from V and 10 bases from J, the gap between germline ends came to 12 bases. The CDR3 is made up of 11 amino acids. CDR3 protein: CASRDIQRAFF. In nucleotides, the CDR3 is TGTGCCAGCAGAGACATTCAGAGAGCTTTCTTT.

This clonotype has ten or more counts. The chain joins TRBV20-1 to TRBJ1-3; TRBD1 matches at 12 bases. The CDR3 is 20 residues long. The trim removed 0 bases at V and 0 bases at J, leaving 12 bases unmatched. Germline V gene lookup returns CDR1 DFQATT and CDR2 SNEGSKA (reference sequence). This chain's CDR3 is CSARDPGTGGRFSSGNTIYF. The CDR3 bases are TGCAGTGCTAGAGATCCGGGGACAGGGGGCAGATTTAGCTCTGGAAACACCATATATTTT.